Given below is one TCR beta chain in context. The record originates from a study of blood T cell repertoires in COVID-19. The CDR3 has 14 amino acids. V lost 2 bases, J lost 3 bases, and 4 bases stayed unmatched. Germline V lookup: CDR1 SGHKS, CDR2 YYEKEE (reference sequence). Libraries were prepared by immunoSEQ multiplex PCR; TCRdb keeps only in-frame clonotypes and omits some of them. The repertoire includes about 80,000 clones, 70% to 85% of them detected once, and about an eighth sits in the top ten. J is TRBJ1-1 and V is TRBV5-5; TRBD1 matches at 7 bases. This receptor was obtained from a human donor in a cohort sampled during active COVID-19. The sample taken for sequencing was peripheral blood. The CDR3 protein is CASSFTGVDTEAFF. The CDR3 region has the DNA TGTGCCAGCAGCTTCACAGGGGTGGACACTGAAGCTTTCTTT.